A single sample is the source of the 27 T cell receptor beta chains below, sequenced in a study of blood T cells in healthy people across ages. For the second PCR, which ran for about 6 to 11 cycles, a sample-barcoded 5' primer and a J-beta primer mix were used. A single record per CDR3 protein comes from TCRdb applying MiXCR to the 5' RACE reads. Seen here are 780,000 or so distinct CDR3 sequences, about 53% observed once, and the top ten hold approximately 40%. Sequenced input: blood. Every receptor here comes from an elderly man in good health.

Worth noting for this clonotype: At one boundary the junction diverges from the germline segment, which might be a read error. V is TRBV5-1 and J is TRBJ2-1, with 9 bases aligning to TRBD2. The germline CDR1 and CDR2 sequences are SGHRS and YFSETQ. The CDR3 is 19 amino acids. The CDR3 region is CAGSSRGGQASGNYNEQFF. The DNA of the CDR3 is TGCGCCGGCAGCTCCAGGGGGGGCCAGGCTAGCGGGAACTACAATGAGCAGTTCTTC.

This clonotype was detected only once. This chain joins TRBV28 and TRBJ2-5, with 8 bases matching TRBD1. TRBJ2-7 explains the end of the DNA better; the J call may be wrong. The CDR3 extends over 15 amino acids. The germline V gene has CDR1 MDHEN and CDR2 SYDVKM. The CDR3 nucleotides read TGTGCCAGCAGTCCGGGACAGGCCCTGATCTACGAGCAGTACTTC. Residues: CASSPGQALIYEQYF.

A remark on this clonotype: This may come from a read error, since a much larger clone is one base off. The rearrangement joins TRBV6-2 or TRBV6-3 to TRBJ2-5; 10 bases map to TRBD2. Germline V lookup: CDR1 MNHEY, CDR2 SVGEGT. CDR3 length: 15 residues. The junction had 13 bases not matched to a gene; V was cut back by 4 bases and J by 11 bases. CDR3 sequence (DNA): TGTGCCAGCAGTTCAGCGGGAGGGCCCTTAAGGGAGCAGTACTTC. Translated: CASSSAGGPLREQYF.

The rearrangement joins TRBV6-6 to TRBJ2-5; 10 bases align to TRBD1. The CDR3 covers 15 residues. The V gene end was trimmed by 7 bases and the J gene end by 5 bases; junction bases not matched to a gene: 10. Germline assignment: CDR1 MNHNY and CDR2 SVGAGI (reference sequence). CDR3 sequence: CASTSRDRGSETQYF. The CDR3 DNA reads TGTGCCAGCACATCTAGGGACAGGGGTAGTGAGACCCAGTACTTC.

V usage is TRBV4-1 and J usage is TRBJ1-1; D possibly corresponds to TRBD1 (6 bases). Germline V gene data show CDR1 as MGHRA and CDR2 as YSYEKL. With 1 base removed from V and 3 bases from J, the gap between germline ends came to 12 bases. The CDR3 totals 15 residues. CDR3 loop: CASSQVGAGYTEAFF. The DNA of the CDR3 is TGCGCCAGCAGCCAAGTGGGGGCCGGGTACACTGAAGCTTTCTTT.

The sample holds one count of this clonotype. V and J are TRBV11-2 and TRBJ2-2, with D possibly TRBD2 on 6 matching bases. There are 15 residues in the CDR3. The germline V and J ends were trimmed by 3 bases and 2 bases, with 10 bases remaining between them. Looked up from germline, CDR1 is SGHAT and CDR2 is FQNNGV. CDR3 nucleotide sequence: TGTGCCAGCAGCTTCCGGGGGTCAAACACCGGGGAGCTGTTTTTT. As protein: CASSFRGSNTGELFF.

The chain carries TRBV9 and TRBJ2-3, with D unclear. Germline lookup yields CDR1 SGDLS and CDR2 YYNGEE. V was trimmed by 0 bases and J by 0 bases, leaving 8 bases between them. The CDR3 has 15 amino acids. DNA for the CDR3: TGTGCCAGCAGCGTAGGCGCCGGAAGCACAGATACGCAGTATTTT. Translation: CASSVGAGSTDTQYF. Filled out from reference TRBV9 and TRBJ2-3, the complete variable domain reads DSGVTQTPKHLITATGQRVTLRCSPRSGDLSVYWYQQSLDQGLQFLIQYYNGEERAKGNILERFSAQQFPDLHSELNLSSLELGDSALYFCASSVGAGSTDTQYFGPGTRLTVL.

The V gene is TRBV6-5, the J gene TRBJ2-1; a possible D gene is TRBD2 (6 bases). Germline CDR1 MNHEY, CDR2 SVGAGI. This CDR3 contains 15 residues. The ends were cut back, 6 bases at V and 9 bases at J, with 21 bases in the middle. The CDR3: CASSLLGDGRGEQFF. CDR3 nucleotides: TGTGCCAGCAGCCTCTTAGGGGACGGGCGGGGTGAGCAGTTCTTC.

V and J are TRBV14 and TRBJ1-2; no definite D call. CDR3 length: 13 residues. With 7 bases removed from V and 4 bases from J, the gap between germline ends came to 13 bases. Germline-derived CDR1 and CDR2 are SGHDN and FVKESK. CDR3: CASMEYSSYGYTF. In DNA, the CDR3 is TGTGCCAGCATGGAATACAGCTCCTATGGCTACACCTTC.

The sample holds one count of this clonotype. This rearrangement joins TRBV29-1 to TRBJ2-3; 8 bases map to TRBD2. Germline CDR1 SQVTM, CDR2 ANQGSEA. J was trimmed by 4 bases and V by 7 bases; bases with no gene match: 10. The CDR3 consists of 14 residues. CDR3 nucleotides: TGCAGCGCGAAGGGACTAGTGGCCCCAGATACGCAGTATTTT. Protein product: CSAKGLVAPDTQYF.

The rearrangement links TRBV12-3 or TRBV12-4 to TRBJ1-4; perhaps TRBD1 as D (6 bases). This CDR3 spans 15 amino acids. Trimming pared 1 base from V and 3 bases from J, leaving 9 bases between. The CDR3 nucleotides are TGTGCCAGCAGTTTAGGGGGGGCGGCTAATGAAAAACTGTTTTTT. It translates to CASSLGGAANEKLFF.

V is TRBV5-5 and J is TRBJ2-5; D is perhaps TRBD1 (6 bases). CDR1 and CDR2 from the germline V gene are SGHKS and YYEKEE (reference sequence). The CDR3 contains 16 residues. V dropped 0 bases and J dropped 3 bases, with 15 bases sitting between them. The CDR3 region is CASSLGSRGLEETQYF. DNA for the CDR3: TGTGCCAGCAGCTTGGGGAGCAGGGGCTTGGAAGAGACCCAGTACTTC.

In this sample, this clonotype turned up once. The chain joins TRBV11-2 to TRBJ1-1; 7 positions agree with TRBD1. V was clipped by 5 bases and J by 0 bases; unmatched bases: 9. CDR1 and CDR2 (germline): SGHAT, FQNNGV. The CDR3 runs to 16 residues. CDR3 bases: TGTGCCAGCAGCGTCCGGACAGGCCCGATGAACACTGAAGCTTTCTTT. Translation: CASSVRTGPMNTEAFF.

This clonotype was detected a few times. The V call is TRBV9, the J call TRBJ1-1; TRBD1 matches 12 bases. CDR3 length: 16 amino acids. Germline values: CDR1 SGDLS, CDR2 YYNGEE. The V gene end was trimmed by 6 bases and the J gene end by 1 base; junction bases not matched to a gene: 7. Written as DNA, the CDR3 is TGTGCCAGCATTCCACCGGGACAGGGGGCGAACACTGAAGCTTTCTTT. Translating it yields CASIPPGQGANTEAFF. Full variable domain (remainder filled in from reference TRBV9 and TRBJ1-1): DSGVTQTPKHLITATGQRVTLRCSPRSGDLSVYWYQQSLDQGLQFLIQYYNGEERAKGNILERFSAQQFPDLHSELNLSSLELGDSALYFCASIPPGQGANTEAFFGQGTRLTVV.

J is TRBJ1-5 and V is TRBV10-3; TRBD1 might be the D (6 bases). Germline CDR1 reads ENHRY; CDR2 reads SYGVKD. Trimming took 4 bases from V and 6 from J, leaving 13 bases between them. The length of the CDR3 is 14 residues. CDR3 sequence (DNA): TGTGCCATCAGTGCACCGGGACAAGGTCAGCCCCAGCATTTT. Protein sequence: CAISAPGQGQPQHF.

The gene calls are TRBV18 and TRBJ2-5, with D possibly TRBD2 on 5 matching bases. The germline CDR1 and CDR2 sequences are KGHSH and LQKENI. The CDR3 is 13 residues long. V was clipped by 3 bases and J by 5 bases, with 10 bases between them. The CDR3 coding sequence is TGTGCCAGCTCACCCGGGGATTTTGAGACCCAGTACTTC. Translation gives CASSPGDFETQYF.

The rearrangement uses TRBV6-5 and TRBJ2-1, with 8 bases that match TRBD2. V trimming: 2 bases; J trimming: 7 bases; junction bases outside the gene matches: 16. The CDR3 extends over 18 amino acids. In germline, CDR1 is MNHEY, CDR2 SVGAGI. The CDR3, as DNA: TGTGCCAGCAGTTACCGGGCCCTTAGCGGGACCCGGATTAATGAGCAGTTCTTC. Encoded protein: CASSYRALSGTRINEQFF.

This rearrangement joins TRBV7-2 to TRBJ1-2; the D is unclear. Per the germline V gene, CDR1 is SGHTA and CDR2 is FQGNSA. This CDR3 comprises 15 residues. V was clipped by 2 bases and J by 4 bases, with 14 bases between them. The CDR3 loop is CASSLMRLLSYGYTF. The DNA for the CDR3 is TGTGCCAGCAGCTTAATGAGGTTGCTAAGCTATGGCTACACCTTC.

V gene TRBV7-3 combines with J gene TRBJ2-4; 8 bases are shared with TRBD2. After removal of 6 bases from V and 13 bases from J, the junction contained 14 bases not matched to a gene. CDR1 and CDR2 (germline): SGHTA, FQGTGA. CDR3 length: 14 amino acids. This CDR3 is CASSAGLGVGEQYF. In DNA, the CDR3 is TGTGCCAGCAGTGCGGGACTAGGGGTTGGGGAGCAGTACTTC.

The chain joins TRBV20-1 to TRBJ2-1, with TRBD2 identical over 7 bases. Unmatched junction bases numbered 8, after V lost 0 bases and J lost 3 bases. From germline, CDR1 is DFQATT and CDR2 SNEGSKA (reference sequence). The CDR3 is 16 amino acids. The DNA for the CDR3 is TGCAGTGCTAGAGATCACGGGACTACGGGCTACAATGAGCAGTTCTTC. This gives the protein CSARDHGTTGYNEQFF.

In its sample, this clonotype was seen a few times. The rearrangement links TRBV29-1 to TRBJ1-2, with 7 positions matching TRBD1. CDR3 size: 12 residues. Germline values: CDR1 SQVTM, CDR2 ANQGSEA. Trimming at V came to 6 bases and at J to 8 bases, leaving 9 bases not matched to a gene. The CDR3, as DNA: TGCAGCGTAGAATGGACAGGCCAGGGCTACACCTTC. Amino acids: CSVEWTGQGYTF. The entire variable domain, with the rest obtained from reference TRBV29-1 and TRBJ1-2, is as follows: SAVISQKPSRDICQRGTSLTIQCQVDSQVTMMFWYRQQPGQSLTLIATANQGSEATYESGFVIDKFPISRPNLTFSTLTVSNMSPEDSSIYLCSVEWTGQGYTFGSGTRLTVV.

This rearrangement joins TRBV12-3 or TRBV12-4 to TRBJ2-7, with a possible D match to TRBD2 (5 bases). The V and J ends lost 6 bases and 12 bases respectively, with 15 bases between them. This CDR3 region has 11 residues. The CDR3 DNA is TGTGCCAGCAGCCGACAACTAGAACCGTACTTC. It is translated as CASSRQLEPYF.

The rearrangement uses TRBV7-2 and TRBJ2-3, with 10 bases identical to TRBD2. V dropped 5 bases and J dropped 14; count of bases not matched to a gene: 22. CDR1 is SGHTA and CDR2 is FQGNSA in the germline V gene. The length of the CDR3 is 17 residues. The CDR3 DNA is TGTGCCAGCAGCGCAATCTGGCTAGCGGGAGCGAGCAGATACGCGTATTTT. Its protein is CASSAIWLAGASRYAYF.

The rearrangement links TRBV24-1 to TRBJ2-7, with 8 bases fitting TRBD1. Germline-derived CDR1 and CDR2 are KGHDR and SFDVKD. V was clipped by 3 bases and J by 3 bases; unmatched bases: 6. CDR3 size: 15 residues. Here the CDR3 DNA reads TGTGCCACCAGTGATCCCACAGGGGGGAGCTACGAGCAGTACTTC. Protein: CATSDPTGGSYEQYF.

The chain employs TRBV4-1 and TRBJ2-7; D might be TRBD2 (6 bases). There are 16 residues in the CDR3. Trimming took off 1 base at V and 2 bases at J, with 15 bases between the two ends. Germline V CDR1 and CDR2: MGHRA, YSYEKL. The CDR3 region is CASSQGRLVPTYEQYF. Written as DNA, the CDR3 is TGCGCCAGCAGCCAAGGGAGACTAGTACCAACCTACGAGCAGTACTTC.

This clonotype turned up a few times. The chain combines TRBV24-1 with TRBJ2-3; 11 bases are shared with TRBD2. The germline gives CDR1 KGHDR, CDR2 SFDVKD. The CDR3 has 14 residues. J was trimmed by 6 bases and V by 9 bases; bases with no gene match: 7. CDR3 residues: CATLSGRAGDTQYF. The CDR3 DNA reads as TGTGCCACCCTTAGCGGGAGGGCCGGGGATACGCAGTATTTT.

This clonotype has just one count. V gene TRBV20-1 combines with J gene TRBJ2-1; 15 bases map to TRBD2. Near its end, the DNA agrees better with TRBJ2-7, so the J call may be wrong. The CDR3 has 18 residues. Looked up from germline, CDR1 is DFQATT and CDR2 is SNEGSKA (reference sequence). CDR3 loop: CSARGTSGRAYSYNEQYF. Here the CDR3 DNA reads TGCAGTGCTAGAGGGACTAGCGGGAGGGCCTACTCCTACAATGAGCAGTACTTC.